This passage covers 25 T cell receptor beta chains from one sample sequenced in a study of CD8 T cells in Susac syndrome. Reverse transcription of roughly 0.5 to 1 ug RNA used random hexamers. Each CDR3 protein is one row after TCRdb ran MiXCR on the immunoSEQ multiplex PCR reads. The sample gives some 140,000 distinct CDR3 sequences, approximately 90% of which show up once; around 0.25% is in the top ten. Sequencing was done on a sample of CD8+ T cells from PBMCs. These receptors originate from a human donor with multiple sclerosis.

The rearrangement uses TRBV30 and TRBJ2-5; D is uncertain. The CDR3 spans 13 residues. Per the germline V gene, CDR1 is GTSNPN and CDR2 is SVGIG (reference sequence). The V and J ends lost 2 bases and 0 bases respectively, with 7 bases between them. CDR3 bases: TGTGCCTGGAGTAGAGTTAACCAAGAGACCCAGTACTTC. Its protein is CAWSRVNQETQYF.

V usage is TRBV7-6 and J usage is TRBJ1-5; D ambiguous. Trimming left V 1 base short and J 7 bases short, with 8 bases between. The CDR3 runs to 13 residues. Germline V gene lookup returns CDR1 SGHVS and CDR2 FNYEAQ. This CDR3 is CASSLDPRQPQHF. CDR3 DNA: TGTGCCAGCAGCTTAGATCCTAGACAGCCCCAGCATTTT. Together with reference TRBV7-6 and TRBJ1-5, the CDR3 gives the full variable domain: GAGVSQSPRYKVTKRGQDVALRCDPISGHVSLYWYRQALGQGPEFLTYFNYEAQQDKSGLPNDRFSAERPEGSISTLTIQRTEQRDSAMYRCASSLDPRQPQHFGDGTRLSIL.

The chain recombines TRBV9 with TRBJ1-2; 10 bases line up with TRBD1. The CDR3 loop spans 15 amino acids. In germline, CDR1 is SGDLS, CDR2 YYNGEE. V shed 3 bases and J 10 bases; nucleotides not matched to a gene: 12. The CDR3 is CASSAVGTGDFIYTF. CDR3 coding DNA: TGTGCCAGCAGCGCCGTAGGGACAGGGGACTTTATCTACACCTTC.

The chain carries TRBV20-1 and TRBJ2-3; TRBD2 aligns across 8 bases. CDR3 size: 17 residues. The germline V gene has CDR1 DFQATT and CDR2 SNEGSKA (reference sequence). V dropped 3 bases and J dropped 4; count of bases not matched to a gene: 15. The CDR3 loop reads CSARGGEGLVFSDTQYF. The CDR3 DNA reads TGCAGTGCTAGGGGCGGCGAGGGACTAGTTTTCTCAGATACGCAGTATTTT.

The CDR3 sequence: CASSHDDYYEQYF. CDR3 bases: TGCGCCAGCAGCCATGATGACTACTACGAGCAGTACTTC. This chain joins TRBV5-1 and TRBJ2-7; weak D call: TRBD2 (5 bases). Germline V gene data show CDR1 as SGHRS and CDR2 as YFSETQ. Trimming cost V 4 bases and J 3 bases, with 11 bases left between them. The CDR3 is 13 amino acids.

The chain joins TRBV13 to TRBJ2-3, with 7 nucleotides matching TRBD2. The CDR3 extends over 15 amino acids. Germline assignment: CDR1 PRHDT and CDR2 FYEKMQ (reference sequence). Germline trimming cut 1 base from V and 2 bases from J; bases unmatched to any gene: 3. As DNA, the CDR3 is TGTGCCAGCAGCTTAGCGGGAGGAAACACAGATACGCAGTATTTT. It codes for CASSLAGGNTDTQYF.

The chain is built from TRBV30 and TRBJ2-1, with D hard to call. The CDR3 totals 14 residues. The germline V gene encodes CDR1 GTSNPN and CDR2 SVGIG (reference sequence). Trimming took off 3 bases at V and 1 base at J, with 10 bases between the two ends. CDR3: CAWRLAASYNEQFF. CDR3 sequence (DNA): TGTGCCTGGAGACTGGCGGCTTCCTACAATGAGCAGTTCTTC.

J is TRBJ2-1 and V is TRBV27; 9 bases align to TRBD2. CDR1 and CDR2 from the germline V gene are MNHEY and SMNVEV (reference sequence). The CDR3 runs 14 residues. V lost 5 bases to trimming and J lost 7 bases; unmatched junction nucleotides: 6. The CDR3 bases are TGTGCCAGCAGTCGGGCGGGAGGGCCAAATGAGCAGTTCTTC. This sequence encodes CASSRAGGPNEQFF.

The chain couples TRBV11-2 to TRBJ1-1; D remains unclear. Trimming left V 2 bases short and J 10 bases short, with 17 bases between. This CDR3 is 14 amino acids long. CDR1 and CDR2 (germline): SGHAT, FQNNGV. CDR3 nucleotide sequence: TGTGCCAGCAGCTTAAAACTCACCCCTGCCGGAGCTTTCTTT. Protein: CASSLKLTPAGAFF.

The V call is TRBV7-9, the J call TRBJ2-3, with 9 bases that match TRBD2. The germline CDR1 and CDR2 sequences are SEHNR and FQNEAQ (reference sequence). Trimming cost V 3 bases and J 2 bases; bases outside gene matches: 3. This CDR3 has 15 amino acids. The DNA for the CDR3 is TGTGCCAGCAGCTTCGGACTAGCGCTCACAGATACGCAGTATTTT. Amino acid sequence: CASSFGLALTDTQYF.

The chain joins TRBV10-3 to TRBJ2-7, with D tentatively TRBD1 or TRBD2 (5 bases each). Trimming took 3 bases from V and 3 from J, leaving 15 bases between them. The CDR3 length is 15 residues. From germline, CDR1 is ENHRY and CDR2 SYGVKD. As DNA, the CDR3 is TGTGCCATCAGTGAAACCGGGACGGGTGGCTACGAGCAGTACTTC. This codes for CAISETGTGGYEQYF.

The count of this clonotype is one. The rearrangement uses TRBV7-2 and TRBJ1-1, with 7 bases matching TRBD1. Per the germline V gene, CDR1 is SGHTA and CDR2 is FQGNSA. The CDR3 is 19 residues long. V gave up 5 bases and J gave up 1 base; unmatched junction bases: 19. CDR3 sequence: CASSERFKGAGDPNTEAFF. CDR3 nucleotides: TGTGCCAGCAGCGAACGGTTTAAGGGGGCGGGTGATCCGAACACTGAAGCTTTCTTT.

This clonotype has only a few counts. The CDR3 loop reads CASSQTPGTASYEQYF. DNA of the CDR3: TGCGCCAGCAGCCAAACTCCCGGGACAGCATCCTACGAGCAGTACTTC. The gene calls are TRBV4-1 and TRBJ2-7; 7 positions agree with TRBD1. Looked up from germline, CDR1 is MGHRA and CDR2 is YSYEKL. This CDR3 is 16 amino acids long. The V segment lost 2 bases and the J segment 1 base; nucleotides outside the gene matches: 8.

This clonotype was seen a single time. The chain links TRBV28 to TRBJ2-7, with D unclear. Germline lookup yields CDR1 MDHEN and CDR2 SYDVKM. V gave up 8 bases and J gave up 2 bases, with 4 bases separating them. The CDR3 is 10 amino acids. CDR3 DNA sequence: TGTGCCAGCGGGGCCTACGAGCAGTACTTC. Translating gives CASGAYEQYF.

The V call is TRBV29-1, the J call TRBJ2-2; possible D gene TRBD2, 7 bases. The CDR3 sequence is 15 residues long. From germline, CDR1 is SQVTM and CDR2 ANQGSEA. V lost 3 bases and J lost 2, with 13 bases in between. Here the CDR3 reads CSVDLRGANTGELFF. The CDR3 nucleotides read TGCAGCGTTGACCTCCGGGGGGCTAACACCGGGGAGCTGTTTTTT.

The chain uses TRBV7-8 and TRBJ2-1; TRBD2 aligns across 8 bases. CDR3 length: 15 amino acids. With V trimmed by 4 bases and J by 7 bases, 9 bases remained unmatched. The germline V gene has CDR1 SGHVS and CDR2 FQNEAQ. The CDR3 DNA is TGTGCCAGCAGCTCCTCTGCGGGAGGCCCGAATGAGCAGTTCTTC. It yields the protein CASSSSAGGPNEQFF.

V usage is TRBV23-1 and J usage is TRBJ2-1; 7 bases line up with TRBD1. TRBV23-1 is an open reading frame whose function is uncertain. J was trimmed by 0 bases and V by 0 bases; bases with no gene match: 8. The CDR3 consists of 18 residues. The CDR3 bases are TGCGCCAGCAGTCAATCTCCGGGACAGAAAAGCTCCTACAATGAGCAGTTCTTC. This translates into CASSQSPGQKSSYNEQFF.

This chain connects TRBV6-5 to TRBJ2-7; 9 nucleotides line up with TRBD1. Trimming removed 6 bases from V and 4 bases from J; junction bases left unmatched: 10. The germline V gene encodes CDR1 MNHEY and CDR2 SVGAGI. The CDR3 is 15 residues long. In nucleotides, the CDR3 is TGTGCCAGCAGCCCTCCGGGACAGGGTGGGTACGAGCAGTACTTC. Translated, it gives CASSPPGQGGYEQYF.

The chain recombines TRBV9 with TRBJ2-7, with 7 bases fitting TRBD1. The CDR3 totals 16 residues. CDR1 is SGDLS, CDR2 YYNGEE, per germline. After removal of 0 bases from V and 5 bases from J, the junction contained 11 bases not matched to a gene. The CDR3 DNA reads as TGTGCCAGCAGCGTAGTAGAGAGGGGGCACGAACACGAGCAGTACTTC. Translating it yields CASSVVERGHEHEQYF.

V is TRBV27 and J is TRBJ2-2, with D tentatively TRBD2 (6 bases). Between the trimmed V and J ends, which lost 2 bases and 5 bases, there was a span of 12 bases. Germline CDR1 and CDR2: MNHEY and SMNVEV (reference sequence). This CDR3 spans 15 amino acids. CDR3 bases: TGTGCCAGCAGTTTAATCCCGGGAGTTACCGGGGAGCTGTTTTTT. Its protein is CASSLIPGVTGELFF.

The chain's CDR3 is CASSFNRGPDTQYF. The CDR3 bases are TGTGCCAGTAGTTTCAACCGCGGACCAGATACGCAGTATTTT. This chain uses TRBV19 with TRBJ2-3, with D unclear. Germline V gene sequence: CDR1 LNHDA, CDR2 SQIVND (reference sequence). The CDR3 loop spans 14 amino acids. Trimming removed 5 bases from V and 4 bases from J, with 13 bases in between.

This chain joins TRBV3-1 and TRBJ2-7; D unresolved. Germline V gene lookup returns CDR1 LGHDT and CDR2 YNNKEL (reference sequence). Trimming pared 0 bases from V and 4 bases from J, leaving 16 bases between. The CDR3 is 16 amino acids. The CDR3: CASSQETQLDLYEQYF. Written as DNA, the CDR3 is TGTGCCAGCAGCCAAGAAACCCAGTTGGACCTATACGAGCAGTACTTC.

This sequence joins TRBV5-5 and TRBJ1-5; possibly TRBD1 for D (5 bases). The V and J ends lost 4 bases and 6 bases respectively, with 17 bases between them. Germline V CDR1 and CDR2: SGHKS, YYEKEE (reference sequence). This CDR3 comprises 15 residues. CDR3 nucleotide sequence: TGTGCCAGCAGCGGAGATACAGGACCCCGTCAGCCCCAGCATTTT. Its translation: CASSGDTGPRQPQHF.

Written as DNA, the CDR3 is TGTGCCACCAGTGAACTAGCAGACTCCTACAATGAGCAGTTCTTC. Translated: CATSELADSYNEQFF. The chain combines TRBV24-1 with TRBJ2-1, with D possibly being TRBD2 (6 bases). V dropped 4 bases and J dropped 0 bases, with 9 bases sitting between them. Germline V gene sequence: CDR1 KGHDR, CDR2 SFDVKD. The CDR3 is made up of 15 amino acids.

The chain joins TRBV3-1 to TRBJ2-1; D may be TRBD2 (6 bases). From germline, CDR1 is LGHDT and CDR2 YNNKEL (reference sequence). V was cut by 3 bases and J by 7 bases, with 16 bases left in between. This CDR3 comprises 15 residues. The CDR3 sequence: CASSHSRDLLNEQFF. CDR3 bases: TGTGCCAGCAGCCACTCGCGGGACCTGCTAAATGAGCAGTTCTTC.